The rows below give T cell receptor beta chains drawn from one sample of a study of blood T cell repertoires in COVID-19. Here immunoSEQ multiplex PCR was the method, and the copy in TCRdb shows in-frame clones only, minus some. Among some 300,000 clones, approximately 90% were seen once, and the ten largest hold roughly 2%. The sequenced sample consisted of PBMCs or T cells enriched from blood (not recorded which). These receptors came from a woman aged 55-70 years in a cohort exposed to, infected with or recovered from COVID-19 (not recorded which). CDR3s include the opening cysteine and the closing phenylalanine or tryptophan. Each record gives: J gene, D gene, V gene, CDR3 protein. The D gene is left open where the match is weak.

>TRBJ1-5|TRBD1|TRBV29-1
CSRPRQGANQPQHF
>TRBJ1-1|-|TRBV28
CASSYIYTEAFF
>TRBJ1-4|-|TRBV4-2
CASSPSSGAAPTNEKLFF
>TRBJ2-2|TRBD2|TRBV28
CASSLLGGANTGELFF
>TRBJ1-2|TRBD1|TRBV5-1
CASSLVGGQNGYTF
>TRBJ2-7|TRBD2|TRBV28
CASGKLRLASSYEQYF
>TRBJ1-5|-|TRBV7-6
CASSLGPDQPQHF
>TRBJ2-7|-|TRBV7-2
CASSPGQEQYF
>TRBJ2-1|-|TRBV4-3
CASSQDLRNNEQFF
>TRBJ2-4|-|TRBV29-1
CSVELVAGGSLKNIQYF
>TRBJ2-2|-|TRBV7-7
CASSATRGSANTGELFF
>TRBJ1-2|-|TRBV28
CASGPGGRGYGYTF
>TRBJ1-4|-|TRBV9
CASSRRSAGHNEKLFF
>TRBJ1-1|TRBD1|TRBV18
CASSPTGQGTLGAFF
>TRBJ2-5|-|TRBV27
CASSLLQGGGETQYF
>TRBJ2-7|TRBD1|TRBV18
CASSPQTGPAEQYF
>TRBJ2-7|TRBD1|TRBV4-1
CASSQDRTGRDEQYF
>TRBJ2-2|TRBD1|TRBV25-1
CASSDLDRVGTGELFF
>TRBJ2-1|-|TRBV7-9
CASSLEVGVPYNEQFF
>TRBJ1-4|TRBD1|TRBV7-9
CATGQANEKLFF
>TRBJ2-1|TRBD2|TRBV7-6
CASSSGLAGYNEQFF
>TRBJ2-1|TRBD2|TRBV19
CASRTRGTSSYNEQFF
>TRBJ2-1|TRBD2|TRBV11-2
CASSLTGGPNEQFF
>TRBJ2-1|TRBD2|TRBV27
CASRSSGSGYNEQFF
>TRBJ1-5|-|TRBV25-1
CASSVAGKQPQHF
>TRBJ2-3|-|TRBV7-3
CASSVGNTDTQYF
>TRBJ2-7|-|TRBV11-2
CASSFLRSSEQYF
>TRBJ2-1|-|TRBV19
CASIGTGVGDEQFF
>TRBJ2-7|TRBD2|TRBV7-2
CASGRGLDAYEQYF
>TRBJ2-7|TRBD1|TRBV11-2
CASRDRGLQDEQYF
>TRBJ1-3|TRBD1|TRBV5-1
CASSFWTGPGNTIYF
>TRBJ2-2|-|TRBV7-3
CASSPRGVMNTGELFF
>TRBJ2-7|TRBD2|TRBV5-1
CASRPTSGNSYEQYF
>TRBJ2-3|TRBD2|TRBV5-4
CASSLEGLAGADTQYF
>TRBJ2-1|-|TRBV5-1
CASKGVDFHNEQFF
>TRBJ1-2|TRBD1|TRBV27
CASSLAIGGGYGYTF
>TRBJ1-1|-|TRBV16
CASSRQNTEAFF
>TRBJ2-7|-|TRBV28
CASSFPAGGNYEQYF
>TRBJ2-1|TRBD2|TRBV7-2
CASSLKRGSYNEQFF
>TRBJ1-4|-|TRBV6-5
CASSYSNGEKLFF
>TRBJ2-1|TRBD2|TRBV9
CASSVASTSGRSYEQFF
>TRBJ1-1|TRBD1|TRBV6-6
CASSREDRGRTEAFF
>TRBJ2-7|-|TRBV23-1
CASSPRSENSYEQYF
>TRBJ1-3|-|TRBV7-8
CASSLESVGNTIYF
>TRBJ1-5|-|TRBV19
CASSLTPYSNQPQHF
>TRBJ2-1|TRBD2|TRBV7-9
CASRTGTSGSRRIYNEQFF
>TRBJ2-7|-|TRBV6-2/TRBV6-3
CASSEHGEGGSYEQYF
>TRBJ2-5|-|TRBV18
CASSPRLSAGHQETQYF
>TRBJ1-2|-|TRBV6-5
CASRGGHVGYTF
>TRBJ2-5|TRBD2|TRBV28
CASSWGLAGGGEETQYF
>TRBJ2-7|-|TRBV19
CASSIGGVPYEQYF
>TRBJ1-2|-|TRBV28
CASSFTGGRGNYGYTF
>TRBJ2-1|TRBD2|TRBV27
CASSLYGSGRSSYNEQFF
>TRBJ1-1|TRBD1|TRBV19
CASSPQGGTEAFF
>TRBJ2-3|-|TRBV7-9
CATQGADTQYF
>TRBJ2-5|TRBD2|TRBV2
CASSLMGLADIEETQYF
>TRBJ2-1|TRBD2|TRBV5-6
CASSQMTSGSYNEQFF
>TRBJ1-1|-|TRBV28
CASSTQGFNTEAFF